This TCR beta chain was recovered during a study of cytomegalovirus exposure and HLA in healthy donors. For the study at large: The roughly 100 million unique TCR beta sequences, from 150 million to 200 million T cells, were found by an earlier analysis.

Study findings and constraints: V- and J-gene trimming in TCR beta was tied to a missense DCLRE1C variant by an analysis performed later. Researchers counted roughly 160 TCR beta chains as cytomegalovirus-associated.

In this sample, this clone turned up a few times. Its target is unknown. It was with 60 Vbeta and 13 Jbeta primers that the PCR ran. Assay: immunoSEQ multiplex PCR; the TCRdb copy retains only in-frame clones and omits some. The sample consists of some 140,000 clones, around 75% of them appearing once. The CDR3 totals 13 residues. V gave up 6 bases and J gave up 2 bases, with 10 bases separating them. Germline lookup yields CDR1 MGHRA and CDR2 YSYEKL. The receptor was isolated from a female donor in good health and CMV-seronegative. Sequenced sample: PBMCs. The chain uses TRBV4-1 and TRBJ1-1; TRBD1 might be the D (6 bases). CDR3 protein: CASRYRANTEAFF. CDR3 DNA sequence: TGCGCCAGCAGGTACAGGGCAAACACTGAAGCTTTCTTT.